The clone carrying this T cell receptor beta chain was observed at least ten times. As yet, its antigen is unknown. Trimming pared 7 bases from V and 0 bases from J, leaving 14 bases between. CDR1 is KGHDR and CDR2 is SFDVKD in the germline V gene. CDR3 length: 15 amino acids. This entry comes from a study of CD8+CD57+ T cells in acquired aplastic anemia. About the research overall: The DNA of sorted CD4+ and CD8+ cells averaged roughly 3.2 ug. Points from the study as a whole: About 27 CD8+ CDR3 sequences were shared between patients and controls. In CD8+ cells, Simpson's diversity showed no significant difference between patients and controls.

Profiling that covered TCR beta VDJ and CDR3 relied on genomic DNA as its template. Using its own MiXCR run on the reads, TCRdb lists one record per CDR3 protein. The table records under 200,000 distinct CDR3 sequences, approximately 44% of them present only once. Sequences were obtained from sorted CD4+, CD8+, or CD8+CD57+ T cells (not recorded which) from PBMCs. The receptor was derived from a human donor in good health. This chain connects TRBV24-1 to TRBJ1-1; the D is unclear. Written as DNA, the CDR3 is TGTGCCACCAGAAAACGATCCAGGCTGAACACTGAAGCTTTCTTT. This gives the protein CATRKRSRLNTEAFF.